The rows below give T cell receptor beta chains drawn from one sample of a study of blood T cell repertoires in COVID-19. Here immunoSEQ multiplex PCR was the method, and the copy in TCRdb shows in-frame clones only, minus some. The table records approximately 300,000 clones, about 92% of them present only once. The sample was PBMCs or T cells enriched from blood (not recorded which). Receptors originate from a woman aged 25 to 45 who had recovered from COVID-19. Each CDR3 is given with its conserved first and last residue. The order of the fields is J gene, clone size, V gene, D gene, CDR3 DNA, CDR3 protein. A D gene is named only where the DNA matches it firmly. The size of a clone is reported for some rows only, either as once, few or many, or as a class for expanded clones.

TRBJ1-2	-	TRBV7-2	-	TGTGCCAGCAGCTTAGCATCGGAGGGTGGGGACTATGGCTACACCTTC	CASSLASEGGDYGYTF
TRBJ2-7	-	TRBV28	TRBD2	TGTGCCAGCAGGGAGACTAGCGGGGTCTACGAGCAGTACTTC	CASRETSGVYEQYF
TRBJ1-2	-	TRBV27	-	TGTGCCAGCAGTTCCGACAGGTCTAACTATGGCTACACCTTC	CASSSDRSNYGYTF
TRBJ2-7	-	TRBV11-2	-	TGTGCCAGCAGCCCGGTCCAGGGGAAGTACGAGCAGTACTTC	CASSPVQGKYEQYF
TRBJ2-7	-	TRBV28	-	TGTGCCAGCAGTTTACTAGACGGCTACGAGCAGTACTTC	CASSLLDGYEQYF
TRBJ2-1	-	TRBV27	-	TGTGCCAGCAGTTTATCGGGCCCATTTCTACAGTTCTTC	CASSLSGPFLQFF
TRBJ2-7	-	TRBV7-2	TRBD1	TGTGCCAGCAGCTTATGGGGGACAGACCCCCGGGAGCAGTACTTC	CASSLWGTDPREQYF
TRBJ2-5	-	TRBV5-1	TRBD1	TGCGCCAGCAGATCGACAGGGGCGCGAGAGACCCAGTACTTC	CASRSTGARETQYF
TRBJ2-1	-	TRBV15	-	TGTGCCACCAGCAGAGATCTTAGGGGGAATGAGCAGTTCTTC	CATSRDLRGNEQFF
TRBJ2-6	-	TRBV11-3	-	TGTGCCAGCAGCTTACGGGACTCTGGGGCCAACGTCCTGACTTTC	CASSLRDSGANVLTF
TRBJ1-4	-	TRBV27	TRBD1	TGTGCCAGCAGTAGAACCAGGGGGAAACTGTTTTTT	CASSRTRGKLFF
TRBJ2-5	-	TRBV11-3	-	TGTGCCAGCAGCCACAGGAACCAAGAGACCCAGTACTTC	CASSHRNQETQYF
TRBJ1-1	-	TRBV6-5	-	TGTGCCAGCAGCGCAGGCACTGAAGCTTTCTTT	CASSAGTEAFF
TRBJ2-5	-	TRBV7-9	TRBD1	TGTGCCAGCAGCTTAGATCTGACAGGGGGCCAAGAGACCCAGTACTTC	CASSLDLTGGQETQYF
TRBJ2-3	-	TRBV11-3	TRBD2	TGTGCCAGCAGCTTAGTCGGGGGGGCCGCCGCAGATACGCAGTATTTT	CASSLVGGAAADTQYF
TRBJ2-2	-	TRBV19	TRBD1	TGTGCCAGTAGTGGGACAGGGGTAGTCGGGGAGCTGTTTTTT	CASSGTGVVGELFF
TRBJ2-1	-	TRBV12-3/TRBV12-4	TRBD2	TGTGCCAGCAACCGGGGGGGTGATGAGCAGTTCTTC	CASNRGGDEQFF
TRBJ1-1	-	TRBV28	TRBD1	TGTGCCAGCAGTACACCATCTACAGGGGGCGGTGAAGCTTTCTTT	CASSTPSTGGGEAFF
TRBJ2-3	-	TRBV7-3	TRBD2	TGTGCCAGCAGCTCAGGAGCGGGGGGGTTCACAGATACGCAGTATTTT	CASSSGAGGFTDTQYF
TRBJ1-2	-	TRBV4-1	TRBD1	TGCGCCAGCAGCCAAGAATTACAGGGGGCAGGGAGCTATGGCTACACCTTC	CASSQELQGAGSYGYTF
TRBJ1-6	-	TRBV7-9	-	TGTGCCAGCAGCTTTCAGGGTGATAATTCACCCCTCCACTTT	CASSFQGDNSPLHF
TRBJ2-7	-	TRBV28	TRBD2	TGTGCCAGCAGTTTACCCCAGACTAGCGGCTACGAGCAGTACTTC	CASSLPQTSGYEQYF
TRBJ1-3	-	TRBV29-1	-	TGCAGCGTCGCTGCGGGGGCTGGAAACACCATATATTTT	CSVAAGAGNTIYF
TRBJ2-7	-	TRBV5-4	TRBD2	TGTGCCAGCAGCTTGGCCGGTGCGGGGGGTCAAACCTACGAGCAGTACTTC	CASSLAGAGGQTYEQYF
TRBJ2-7	-	TRBV11-2	TRBD2	TGTGCCAGCAGGCGCGGGGGCGAGCAGTACTTC	CASRRGGEQYF
TRBJ1-2	-	TRBV29-1	-	TGCAGCGGTTGGACAGTTTACTATGGCTACACCTTC	CSGWTVYYGYTF
TRBJ2-4	-	TRBV11-2	-	TGTGCCAGCGAGACTATAGCCAAAAACATTCAGTACTTC	CASETIAKNIQYF
TRBJ1-5	once	TRBV5-1	-	TGCGCCAGCAGCTTGGAAGGGGAGGGTCAGCCCCAGCATTTT	CASSLEGEGQPQHF
TRBJ2-7	-	TRBV19	-	TGTGCCACCAGGCAGGACAAGTCCTACGAGCAGTACTTC	CATRQDKSYEQYF
TRBJ2-6	-	TRBV19	TRBD1	TGTGCCAGTAGTACTGACAGGGCGCATTTCTCTGGGGCCAACGTCCTGACTTTC	CASSTDRAHFSGANVLTF
TRBJ2-5	once	TRBV19	TRBD2	TGTGCCAGTAGTATAGGGCCCGGGAGGGACGAGACCCAGTACTTC	CASSIGPGRDETQYF
TRBJ1-2	-	TRBV6-4	-	TGTGCCAGCAGGTTTCGGCGGGGGCGTCGGGTCTATGGCTACACCTTC	CASRFRRGRRVYGYTF
TRBJ2-1	once	TRBV10-1	-	TGCGCCAGCGGGCGGGGCCTCCTCTATATCGAGCAGTTCTTC	CASGRGLLYIEQFF
TRBJ2-2	-	TRBV7-9	-	TGTGCCAGCAGCTTAGGGCGGTTGGGCACCGGGGAGCTGTTTTTT	CASSLGRLGTGELFF
TRBJ2-1	-	TRBV23-1	TRBD2	TGCGCCAGCAGTCCCGGAGAGCGGGACTTCAATGAGCAGTTCTTC	CASSPGERDFNEQFF
TRBJ1-6	-	TRBV7-2	-	TGTGCCAGCAGCCTTCTCCTGAGCTCCTATAATTCACCCCTCCACTTT	CASSLLLSSYNSPLHF
TRBJ1-2	-	TRBV18	-	TGTGCCAGCTCACCACCGGCAGACTCCTATGGCTACACCTTC	CASSPPADSYGYTF
TRBJ1-1	-	TRBV11-2	TRBD1	TGTGCCAGCAGTTGGACAGGGACGACTGAAGCTTTCTTT	CASSWTGTTEAFF
TRBJ2-1	-	TRBV4-1	TRBD2	TGCGCCAGCAGCCAAGTCGCGGGGGGGAATGAGCAGTTCTTC	CASSQVAGGNEQFF
TRBJ2-5	once	TRBV7-3	-	TGTGCCAGCAGCTACGGTCCCCGAGAGACCCAGTACTTC	CASSYGPRETQYF
TRBJ2-1	once	TRBV10-3	-	TGTGCCATCAGTGAAGGGGTTCATGAGCAGTTCTTC	CAISEGVHEQFF
TRBJ1-3	-	TRBV21-1	-	TGTGCCAGCGCCAATAGGGGCCGCTCTGGAAACACCATATATTTT	CASANRGRSGNTIYF
TRBJ2-7	-	TRBV2	TRBD1	TGTGCCAGCAGTGGGGCTTTACAGGGGCCCCCCTACGAGCAGTACTTC	CASSGALQGPPYEQYF
TRBJ2-7	once	TRBV5-4	-	TGTGCCAGCAGCTCAAGCAATATAGAGGGTTGGCAGTACTTC	CASSSSNIEGWQYF
TRBJ2-3	-	TRBV7-9	-	TGTGCCAGCAGCTTAGGGGAGTGGTCAGATACGCAGTATTTT	CASSLGEWSDTQYF
TRBJ2-5	once	TRBV28	-	TGTGCCAGCAGTTTACTGGAGGTCCCCCCCAAAGAGACCCAGTACTTC	CASSLLEVPPKETQYF